This T cell receptor (beta chain) was identified during a study of shared clonotypes between healthy human individuals. From CD4+ cells came CD45RA+ naive and CD45RA-negative memory subsets. For this clone: Its antigen is unidentified.

Running of the assay took place at deep level. Measured with immunoSEQ multiplex PCR; TCRdb has only the in-frame clones, and not every one. Of roughly 1,500,000 clones detected, 98% appear once; the ten largest clones hold over 0.3%. Study results and caveats: With few donors, the genetic and exposure-history diversity represented was limited.

This CDR3 is built from 12 residues. V lost 3 bases and J lost 4, with 7 bases in between. CDR1 is SGHRS and CDR2 is YFSETQ in the germline V gene. This sequence was found in a man aged 25 to 40 in good health. The gene calls are TRBV5-1 and TRBJ2-5; D unclear. Sequenced: naive CD4+ T cells sorted from blood. Subset of the sample: CD45RA+ positively selected. CDR3 nucleotides: TGCGCCAGCAGCTGGCCGGGAGAGACCCAGTACTTC. This sequence encodes CASSWPGETQYF.